Given below is one T cell receptor beta chain in context. Its matching antigen is unknown. The assay was immunoSEQ multiplex PCR, and TCRdb's table has in-frame clones only and misses some. Of around 60,000 clones listed, 85% to 95% are singletons. CDR1 is SGHDT, CDR2 YYEEEE, per germline. Trimming removed 0 bases from V and 11 bases from J, with 17 bases in between. This CDR3 spans 14 amino acids. This sample is drawn from a study of cytomegalovirus exposure and HLA in healthy donors. Findings and caveats of the study: Rare sequences made up most TCRs, while some public TCRs were found in many donors. For cytomegalovirus status, the classifier reportedly gave diagnoses with high specificity and sensitivity. The CMV antigen specificity of a few CMV-associated chains was confirmed through in vitro analysis.

Donors came from a validation cohort of some 130 subjects, distinct from the first 666-subject cohort. The receptor was isolated from a man younger than 35 in good health and CMV-seropositive. Specimen: PBMCs. The chain is built from TRBV5-6 and TRBJ1-1; no definite D call. The CDR3 DNA is TGTGCCAGCAGCTTGGTGACGTCCCGTCGCGGGGCTTTCTTT. It codes for CASSLVTSRRGAFF.